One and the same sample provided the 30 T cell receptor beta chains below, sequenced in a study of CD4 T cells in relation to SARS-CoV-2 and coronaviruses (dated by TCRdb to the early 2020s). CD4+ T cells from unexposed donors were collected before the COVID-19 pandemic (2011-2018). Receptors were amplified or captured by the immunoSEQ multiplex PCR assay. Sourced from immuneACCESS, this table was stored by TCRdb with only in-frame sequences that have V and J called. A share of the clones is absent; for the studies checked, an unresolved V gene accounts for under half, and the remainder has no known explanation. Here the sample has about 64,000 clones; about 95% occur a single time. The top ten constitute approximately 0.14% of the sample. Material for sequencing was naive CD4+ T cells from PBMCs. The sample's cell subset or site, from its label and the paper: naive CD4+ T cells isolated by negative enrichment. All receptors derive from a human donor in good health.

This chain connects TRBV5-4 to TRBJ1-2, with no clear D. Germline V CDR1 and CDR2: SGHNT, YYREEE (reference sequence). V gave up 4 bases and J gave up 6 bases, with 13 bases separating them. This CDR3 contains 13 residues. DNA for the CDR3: TGTGCCAGCAGCCCCCTTGGAAAACATGGCTACACCTTC. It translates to CASSPLGKHGYTF.

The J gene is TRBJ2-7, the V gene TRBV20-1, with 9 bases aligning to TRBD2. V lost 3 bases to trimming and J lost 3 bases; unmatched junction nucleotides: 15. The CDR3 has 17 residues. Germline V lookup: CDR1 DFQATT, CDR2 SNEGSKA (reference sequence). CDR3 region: CSASRAGGPFRDYEQYF. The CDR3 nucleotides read TGCAGTGCTAGTAGGGCGGGAGGGCCTTTCCGGGACTACGAGCAGTACTTC.

The CDR3 here is CASSPTGVQETQYF. The CDR3 DNA follows: TGTGCCAGCTCACCGACAGGGGTTCAAGAGACCCAGTACTTC. J is TRBJ2-5 and V is TRBV18; 8 nucleotides match TRBD1. From germline, CDR1 is KGHSH and CDR2 LQKENI. The CDR3 extends over 14 amino acids. Unmatched junction bases numbered 2, after V lost 3 bases and J lost 2 bases.

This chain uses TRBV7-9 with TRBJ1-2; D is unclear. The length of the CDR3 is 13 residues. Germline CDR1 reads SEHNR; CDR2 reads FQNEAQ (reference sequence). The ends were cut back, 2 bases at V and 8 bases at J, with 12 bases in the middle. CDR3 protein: CASSLPDMGGYTF. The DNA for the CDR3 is TGTGCCAGCAGCTTACCCGACATGGGGGGCTACACCTTC. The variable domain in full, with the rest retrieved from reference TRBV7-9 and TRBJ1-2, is DTGVSQNPRHKITKRGQNVTFRCDPISEHNRLYWYRQTLGQGPEFLTYFQNEAQLEKSRLLSDRFSAERPKGSFSTLEIQRTEQGDSAMYLCASSLPDMGGYTFGSGTRLTVV.

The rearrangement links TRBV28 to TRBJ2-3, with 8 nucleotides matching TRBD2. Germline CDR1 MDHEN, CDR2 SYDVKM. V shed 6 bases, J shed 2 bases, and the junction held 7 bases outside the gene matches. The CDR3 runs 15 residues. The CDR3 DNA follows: TGTGCCAGCAGCCGGGAGGGAGTTCTCACAGATACGCAGTATTTT. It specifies CASSREGVLTDTQYF.

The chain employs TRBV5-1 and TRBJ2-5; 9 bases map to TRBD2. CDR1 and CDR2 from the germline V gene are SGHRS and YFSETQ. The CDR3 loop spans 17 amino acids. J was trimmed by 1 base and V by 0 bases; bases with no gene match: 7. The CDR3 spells CASSLVSGGRGQETQYF. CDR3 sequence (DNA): TGCGCCAGCAGCTTGGTTAGTGGCGGGAGGGGCCAAGAGACCCAGTACTTC.

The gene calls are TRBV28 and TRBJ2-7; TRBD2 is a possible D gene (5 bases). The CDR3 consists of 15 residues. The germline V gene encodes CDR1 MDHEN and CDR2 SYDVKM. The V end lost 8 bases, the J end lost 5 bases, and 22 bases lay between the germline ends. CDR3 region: CASLSSGSDGNEQYF. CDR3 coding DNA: TGTGCCAGCCTTTCTTCGGGGTCGGATGGAAACGAGCAGTACTTC.

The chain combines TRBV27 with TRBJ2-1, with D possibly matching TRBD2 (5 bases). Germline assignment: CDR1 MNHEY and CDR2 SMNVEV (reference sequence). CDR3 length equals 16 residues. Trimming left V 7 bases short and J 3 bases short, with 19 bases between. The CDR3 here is CASTPWTGTLYNEQFF. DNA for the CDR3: TGTGCCAGCACTCCCTGGACTGGCACCCTCTACAATGAGCAGTTCTTC.

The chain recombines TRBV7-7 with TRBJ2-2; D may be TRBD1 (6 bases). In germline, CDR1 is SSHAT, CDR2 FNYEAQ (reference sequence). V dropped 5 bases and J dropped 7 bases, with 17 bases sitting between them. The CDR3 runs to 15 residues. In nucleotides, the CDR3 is TGTGCCAGCAGCCCAGGGACACGGCCGGGCGGGGAGCTGTTTTTT. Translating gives CASSPGTRPGGELFF.

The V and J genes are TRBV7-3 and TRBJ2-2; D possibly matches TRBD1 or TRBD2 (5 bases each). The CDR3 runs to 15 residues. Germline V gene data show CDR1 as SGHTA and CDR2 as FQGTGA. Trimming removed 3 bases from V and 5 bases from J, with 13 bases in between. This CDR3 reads CASSFDGTRTGELFF. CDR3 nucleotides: TGTGCCAGCAGCTTCGACGGGACGAGAACCGGGGAGCTGTTTTTT.

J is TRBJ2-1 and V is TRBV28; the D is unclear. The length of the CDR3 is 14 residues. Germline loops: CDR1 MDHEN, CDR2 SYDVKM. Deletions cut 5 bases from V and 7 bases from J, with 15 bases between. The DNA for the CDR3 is TGTGCCAGCAGTCCGCCGGATAGGCAGAATGAGCAGTTCTTC. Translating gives CASSPPDRQNEQFF.

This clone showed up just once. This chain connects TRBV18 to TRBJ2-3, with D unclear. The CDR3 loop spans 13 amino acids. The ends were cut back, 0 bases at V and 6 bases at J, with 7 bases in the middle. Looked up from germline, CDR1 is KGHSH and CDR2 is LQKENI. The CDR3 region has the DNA TGTGCCAGCTCACCACCGGCCAAGGATACGCAGTATTTT. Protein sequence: CASSPPAKDTQYF.

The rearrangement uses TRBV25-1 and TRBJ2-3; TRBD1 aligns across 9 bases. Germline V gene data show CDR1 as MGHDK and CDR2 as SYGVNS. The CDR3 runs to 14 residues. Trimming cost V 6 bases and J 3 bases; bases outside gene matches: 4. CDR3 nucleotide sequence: TGTGCCAGCAGGGACAGGGGAGCGACAGATACGCAGTATTTT. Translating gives CASRDRGATDTQYF.

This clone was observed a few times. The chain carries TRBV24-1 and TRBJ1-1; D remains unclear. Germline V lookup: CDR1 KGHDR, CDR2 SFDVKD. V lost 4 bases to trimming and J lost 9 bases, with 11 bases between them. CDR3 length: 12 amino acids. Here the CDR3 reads CATSESRGQAFF. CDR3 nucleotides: TGTGCCACCAGTGAGTCCCGCGGCCAAGCTTTCTTT.

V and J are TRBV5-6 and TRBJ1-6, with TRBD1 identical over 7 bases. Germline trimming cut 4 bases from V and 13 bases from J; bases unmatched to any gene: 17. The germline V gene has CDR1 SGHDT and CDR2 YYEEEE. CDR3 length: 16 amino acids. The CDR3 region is CASSLGQAGGSGPLHF. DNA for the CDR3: TGTGCCAGCAGCCTCGGACAGGCCGGAGGAAGTGGGCCCCTCCACTTT.

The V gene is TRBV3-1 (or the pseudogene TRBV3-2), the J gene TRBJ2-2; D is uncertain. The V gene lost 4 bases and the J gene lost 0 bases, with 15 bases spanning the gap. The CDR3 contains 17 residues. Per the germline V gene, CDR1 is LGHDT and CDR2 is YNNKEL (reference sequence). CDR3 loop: CASSLQRTAANTGELFF. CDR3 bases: TGTGCCAGCAGCCTCCAAAGGACGGCAGCGAACACCGGGGAGCTGTTTTTT.

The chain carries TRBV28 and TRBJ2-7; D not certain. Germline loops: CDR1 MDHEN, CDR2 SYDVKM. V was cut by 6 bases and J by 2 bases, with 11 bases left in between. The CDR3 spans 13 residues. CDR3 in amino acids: CASSDGTPYEQYF. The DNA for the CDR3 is TGTGCCAGCAGCGACGGAACACCCTACGAGCAGTACTTC.

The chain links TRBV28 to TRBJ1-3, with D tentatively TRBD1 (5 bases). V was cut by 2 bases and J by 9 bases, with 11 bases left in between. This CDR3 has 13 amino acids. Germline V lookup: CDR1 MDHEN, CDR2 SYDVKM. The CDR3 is CASSLNGGGTIYF. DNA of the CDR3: TGTGCCAGCAGTTTAAACGGTGGGGGCACCATATATTTT.

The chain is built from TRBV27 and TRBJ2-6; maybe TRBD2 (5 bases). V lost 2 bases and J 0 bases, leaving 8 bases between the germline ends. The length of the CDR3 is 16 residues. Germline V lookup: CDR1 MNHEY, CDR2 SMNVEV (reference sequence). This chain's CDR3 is CASSLLLGSGANVLTF. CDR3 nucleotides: TGTGCCAGCAGTTTACTACTAGGCTCTGGGGCCAACGTCCTGACTTTC.

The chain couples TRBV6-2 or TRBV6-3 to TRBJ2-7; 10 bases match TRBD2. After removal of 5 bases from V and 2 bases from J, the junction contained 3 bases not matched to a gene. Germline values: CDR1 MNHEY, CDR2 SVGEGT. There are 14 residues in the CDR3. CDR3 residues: CASSRTSGTYEQYF. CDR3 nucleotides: TGTGCCAGCAGTCGGACTAGCGGCACCTACGAGCAGTACTTC.

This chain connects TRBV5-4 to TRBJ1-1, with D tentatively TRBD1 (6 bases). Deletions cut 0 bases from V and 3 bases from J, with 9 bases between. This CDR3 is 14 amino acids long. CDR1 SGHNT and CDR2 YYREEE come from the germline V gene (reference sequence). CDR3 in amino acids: CASSLGAGDTEAFF. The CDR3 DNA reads TGTGCCAGCAGCTTGGGGGCAGGGGACACTGAAGCTTTCTTT.

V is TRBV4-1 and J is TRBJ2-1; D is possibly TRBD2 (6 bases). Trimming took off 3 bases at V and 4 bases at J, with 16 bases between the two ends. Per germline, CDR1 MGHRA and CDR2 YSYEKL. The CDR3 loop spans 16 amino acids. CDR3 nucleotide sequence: TGCGCCAGCAGCCATCCGGGACTCTCCCGATACAATGAGCAGTTCTTC. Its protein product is CASSHPGLSRYNEQFF.

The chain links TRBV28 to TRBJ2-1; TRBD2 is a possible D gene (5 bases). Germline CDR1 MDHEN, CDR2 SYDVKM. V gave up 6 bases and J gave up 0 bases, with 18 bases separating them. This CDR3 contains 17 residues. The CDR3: CASREDSYYRSYNEQFF. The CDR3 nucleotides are TGTGCCAGCAGGGAGGACTCATACTATCGCTCCTACAATGAGCAGTTCTTC.

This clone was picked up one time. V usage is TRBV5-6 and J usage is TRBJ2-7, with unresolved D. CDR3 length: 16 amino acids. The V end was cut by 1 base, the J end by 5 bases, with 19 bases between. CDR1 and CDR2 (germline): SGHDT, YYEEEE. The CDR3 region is CASSLRYLLGANEQYF. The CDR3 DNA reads TGTGCCAGCAGCTTGAGGTACCTCTTAGGAGCGAACGAGCAGTACTTC.

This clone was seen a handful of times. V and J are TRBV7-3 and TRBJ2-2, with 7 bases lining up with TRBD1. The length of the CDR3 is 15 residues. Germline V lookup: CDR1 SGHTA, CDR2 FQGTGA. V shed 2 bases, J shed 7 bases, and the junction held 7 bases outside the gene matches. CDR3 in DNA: TGTGCCAGCAGCTTAGATACAGGGGCTGGCGGGGAGCTGTTTTTT. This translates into CASSLDTGAGGELFF. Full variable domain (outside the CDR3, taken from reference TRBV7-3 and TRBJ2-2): GAGVSQTPSNKVTEKGKYVELRCDPISGHTALYWYRQSLGQGPEFLIYFQGTGAADDSGLPNDRFFAVRPEGSVSTLKIQRTERGDSAVYLCASSLDTGAGGELFFGEGSRLTVL.

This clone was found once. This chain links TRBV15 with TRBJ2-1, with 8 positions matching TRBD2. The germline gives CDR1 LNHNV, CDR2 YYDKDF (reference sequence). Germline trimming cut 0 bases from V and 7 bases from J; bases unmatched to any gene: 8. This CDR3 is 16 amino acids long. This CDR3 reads CATSREAGDLRNEQFF. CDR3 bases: TGTGCCACCAGCAGAGAAGCGGGAGATCTGCGGAATGAGCAGTTCTTC.

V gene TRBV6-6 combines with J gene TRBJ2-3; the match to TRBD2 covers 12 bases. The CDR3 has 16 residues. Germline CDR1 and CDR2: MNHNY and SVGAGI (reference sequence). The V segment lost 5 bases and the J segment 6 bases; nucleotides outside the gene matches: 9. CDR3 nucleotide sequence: TGTGCCAGCAGTCGACTAGCGGGAGATTCAAGGGATACGCAGTATTTT. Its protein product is CASSRLAGDSRDTQYF.

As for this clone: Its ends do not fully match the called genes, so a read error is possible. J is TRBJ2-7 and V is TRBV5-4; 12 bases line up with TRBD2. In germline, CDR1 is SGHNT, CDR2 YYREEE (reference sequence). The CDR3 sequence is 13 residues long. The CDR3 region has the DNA TGTGCCAGCAGCCCGAACACTAGCGGGGGGCAACACTTC. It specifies CASSPNTSGGQHF.

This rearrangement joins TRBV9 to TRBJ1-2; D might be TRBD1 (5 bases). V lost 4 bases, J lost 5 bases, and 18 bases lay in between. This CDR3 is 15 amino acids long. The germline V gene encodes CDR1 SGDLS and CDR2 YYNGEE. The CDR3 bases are TGTGCCAGCAGCCCGGGAGTGGGGCTAGGGTATGGCTACACCTTC. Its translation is CASSPGVGLGYGYTF.

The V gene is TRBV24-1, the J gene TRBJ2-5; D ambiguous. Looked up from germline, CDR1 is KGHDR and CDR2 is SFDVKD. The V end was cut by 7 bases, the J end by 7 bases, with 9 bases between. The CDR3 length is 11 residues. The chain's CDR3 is CATRPCGTQYF. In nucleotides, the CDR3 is TGTGCCACCAGACCTTGTGGGACCCAGTACTTC.